The entry that follows covers one T cell receptor (beta chain) sequence. One end of the junction does not line up with germline, which may come from a read error. Germline V lookup: CDR1 LGHNA, CDR2 YSLEER. The CDR3 extends over 16 amino acids. The data were taken from a study of shared T cell receptors in the human thymus. Method: immunoSEQ multiplex PCR; TCRdb's copy keeps in-frame clones and lacks some. The sample includes roughly 560,000 clones, more than 75% of them seen just once. In addition, the sample was reused for a study of human thymus T cells. That paper states: Having corrective surgery for congenital heart defects, healthy Finnish infants were the ones who donated. Resections were taken during corrective heart surgery, and the thymus tissue came from these. Gene usage (both V and J) appeared biased in thymic and blood repertoires. Related research found strongly overlapping thymic repertoires in unrelated individuals.

Material: thymocytes. The sequence was obtained from a boy in the first two years of life with a congenital heart defect. The chain recombines TRBV4-3 with TRBJ2-2, with a weak D call TRBD2 (6 bases). DNA of the CDR3: TGCGCCAGCAGCCAAGATGGAGGGCCGAATACCGGGGAGCTGTTTTTT. Residues: CASSQDGGPNTGELFF.